This T cell receptor (beta chain) was sequenced in a study of Graves' ophthalmopathy and Graves' hyperthyroidism. RNA transcripts were the source from which TCR beta CDR3 regions were amplified. The first-round RT-PCR employed HTBI primers together with the Qiagen OneStep RT-PCR kit. A multiplex PCR was then performed as the second round. TCRdb reprocessed the multiplex PCR reads via MiXCR and lists one record per CDR3 protein. Seen here are 680,000 or so distinct CDR3 sequences, 22% observed once, and the top ten hold approximately 6.5%. The sample holds many counts of this clonotype. Germline V gene data show CDR1 as MNHEY and CDR2 as SVGAGI. This CDR3 has 16 amino acids. Trimming left V 2 bases short and J 0 bases short, with 8 bases between.

The TCR originated in a young woman with stable Graves' hyperthyroidism. Some clones in this sample may be carry-over from other donors' samples. The material sequenced was peripheral blood. This chain connects TRBV6-5 to TRBJ2-6; no reliable D call. The CDR3 DNA is TGTGCCAGCAGTTACCAACTTAACTCTGGGGCCAACGTCCTGACTTTC. This translates into CASSYQLNSGANVLTF.